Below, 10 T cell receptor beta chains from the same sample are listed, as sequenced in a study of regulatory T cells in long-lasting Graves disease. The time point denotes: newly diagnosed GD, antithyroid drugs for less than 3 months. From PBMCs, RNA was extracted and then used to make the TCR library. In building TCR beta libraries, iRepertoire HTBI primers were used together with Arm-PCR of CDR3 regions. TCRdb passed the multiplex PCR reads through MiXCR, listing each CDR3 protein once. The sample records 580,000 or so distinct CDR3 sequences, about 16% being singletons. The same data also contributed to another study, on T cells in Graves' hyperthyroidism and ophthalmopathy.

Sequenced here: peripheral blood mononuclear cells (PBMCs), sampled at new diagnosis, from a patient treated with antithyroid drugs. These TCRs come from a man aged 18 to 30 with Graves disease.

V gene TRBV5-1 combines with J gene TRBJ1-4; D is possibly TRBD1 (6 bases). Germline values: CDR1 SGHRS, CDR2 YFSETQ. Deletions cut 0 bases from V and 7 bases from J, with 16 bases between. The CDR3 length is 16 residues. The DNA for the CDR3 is TGCGCCAGCAGCTTGGGGCCCGGGGGCCGGGCTGAAAAACTGTTTTTT. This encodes CASSLGPGGRAEKLFF.

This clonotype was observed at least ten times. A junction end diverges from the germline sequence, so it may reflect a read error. The CDR3 DNA reads as TGCAGTGCTCGAGACGGAGGTACCTACGAGCAGTACTTC. This encodes CSARDGGTYEQYF. The V call is TRBV20-1, the J call TRBJ2-7; possibly TRBD2 for D (5 bases). This CDR3 comprises 13 residues. In germline, CDR1 is DFQATT, CDR2 SNEGSKA (reference sequence).

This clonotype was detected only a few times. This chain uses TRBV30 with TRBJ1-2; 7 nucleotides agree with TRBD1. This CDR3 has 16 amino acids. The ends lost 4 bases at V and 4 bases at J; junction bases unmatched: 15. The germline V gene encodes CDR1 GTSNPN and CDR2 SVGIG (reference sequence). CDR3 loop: CAWTRSTGTDIYGYTF. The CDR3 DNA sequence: TGTGCCTGGACCAGAAGTACCGGGACAGATATCTATGGCTACACCTTC.

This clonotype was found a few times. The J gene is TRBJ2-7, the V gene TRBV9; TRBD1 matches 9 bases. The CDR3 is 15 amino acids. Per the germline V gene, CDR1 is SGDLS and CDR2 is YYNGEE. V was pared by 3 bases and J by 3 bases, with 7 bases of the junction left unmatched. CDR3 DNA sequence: TGTGCCAGCAGCGCGGGACAGGGTATTGGCTACGAGCAGTACTTC. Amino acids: CASSAGQGIGYEQYF.

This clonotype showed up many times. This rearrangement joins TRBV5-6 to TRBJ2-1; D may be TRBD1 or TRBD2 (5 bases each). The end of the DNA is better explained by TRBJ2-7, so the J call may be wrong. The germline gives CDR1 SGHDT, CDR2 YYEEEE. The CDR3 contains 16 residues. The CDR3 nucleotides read TGTGCCAGCAGCTTGAAAGGGGCGGGTCCCCCCTACGAGCAGTACTTC. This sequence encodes CASSLKGAGPPYEQYF.

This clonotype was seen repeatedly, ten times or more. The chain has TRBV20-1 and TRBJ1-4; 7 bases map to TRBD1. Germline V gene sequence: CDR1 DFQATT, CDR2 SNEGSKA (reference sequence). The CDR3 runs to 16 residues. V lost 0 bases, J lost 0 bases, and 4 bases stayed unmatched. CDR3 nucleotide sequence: TGCAGTGCTAGAGATCAGGGGGGGGCAACTAATGAAAAACTGTTTTTT. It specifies CSARDQGGATNEKLFF.

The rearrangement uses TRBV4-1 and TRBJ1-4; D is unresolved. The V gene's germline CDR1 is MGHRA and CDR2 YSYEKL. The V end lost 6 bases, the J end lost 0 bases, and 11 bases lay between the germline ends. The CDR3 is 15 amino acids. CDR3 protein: CASSPTSATNEKLFF. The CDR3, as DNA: TGCGCCAGCAGTCCAACATCTGCAACTAATGAAAAACTGTTTTTT.

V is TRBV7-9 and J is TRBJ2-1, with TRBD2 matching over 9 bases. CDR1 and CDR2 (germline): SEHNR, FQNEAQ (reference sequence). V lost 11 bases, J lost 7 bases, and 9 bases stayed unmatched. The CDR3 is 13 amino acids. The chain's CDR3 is CAAHSGLANEQFF. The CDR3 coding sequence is TGTGCCGCACATAGCGGACTAGCGAATGAGCAGTTCTTC.

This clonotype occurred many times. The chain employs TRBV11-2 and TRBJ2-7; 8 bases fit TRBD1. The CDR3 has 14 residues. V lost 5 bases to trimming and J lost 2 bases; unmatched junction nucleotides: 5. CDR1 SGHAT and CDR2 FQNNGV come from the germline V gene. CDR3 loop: CASSPGQGTYEQYF. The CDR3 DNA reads TGTGCCAGCAGCCCCGGACAGGGAACCTACGAGCAGTACTTC. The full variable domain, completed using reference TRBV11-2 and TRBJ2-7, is EAGVAQSPRYKIIEKRQSVAFWCNPISGHATLYWYQQILGQGPKLLIQFQNNGVVDDSQLPKDRFSAERLKGVDSTLKIQPAKLEDSAVYLCASSPGQGTYEQYFGPGTRLTVT.

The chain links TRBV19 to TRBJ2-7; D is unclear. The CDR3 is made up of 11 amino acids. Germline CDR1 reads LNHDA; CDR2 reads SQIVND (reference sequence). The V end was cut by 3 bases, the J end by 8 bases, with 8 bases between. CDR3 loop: CASSIPGQQYF. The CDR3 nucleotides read TGTGCCAGTAGTATCCCCGGACAGCAGTACTTC.